One and the same sample provided the 10 T cell receptor beta chains below, sequenced in a study of blood T cell repertoires in COVID-19. The table came from immunoSEQ multiplex PCR; TCRdb's copy has only in-frame clones and leaves some out. This sample yields 13,000 to 15,000 clones, of which roughly 83% are seen a single time; approximately 15% belongs to the top ten. Sequencing was carried out using peripheral blood. These receptors were collected from a man aged 35-49 years with active or convalescent COVID-19.

The chain has TRBV3-1 (or the pseudogene TRBV3-2) and TRBJ1-4; 9 nucleotides match TRBD1. J gave up 5 bases and V 4 bases, and 5 bases lay outside the gene matches. The CDR3 is made up of 15 amino acids. From germline, CDR1 is LGHDT and CDR2 YNNKEL (reference sequence). The CDR3 loop is CASSPSGQGNEKLFF. The DNA for the CDR3 is TGTGCCAGCAGCCCGTCGGGACAGGGAAATGAAAAACTGTTTTTT.

The chain couples TRBV7-3 to TRBJ1-1; D is ambiguous. Germline lookup yields CDR1 SGHTA and CDR2 FQGTGA. The CDR3 is 13 amino acids. The ends were cut back, 4 bases at V and 0 bases at J, with 6 bases in the middle. CDR3 DNA sequence: TGTGCCAGCAGCTCCCAGATGAACACTGAAGCTTTCTTT. This codes for CASSSQMNTEAFF.

V gene TRBV7-2 combines with J gene TRBJ2-2, with 11 bases identical to TRBD1. Per germline, CDR1 SGHTA and CDR2 FQGNSA. Germline trimming cut 5 bases from V and 7 bases from J; bases unmatched to any gene: 6. The CDR3 is 15 residues long. CDR3 in amino acids: CASSDRTGGHGELFF. CDR3 in DNA: TGTGCCAGCAGCGACCGGACAGGGGGCCACGGGGAGCTGTTTTTT.

The rearrangement uses TRBV6-6 and TRBJ1-2; D possibly corresponds to TRBD1 (6 bases). The CDR3 is made up of 15 amino acids. The ends were cut back, 5 bases at V and 5 bases at J, with 18 bases in the middle. CDR1 MNHNY and CDR2 SVGAGI come from the germline V gene (reference sequence). As DNA, the CDR3 is TGTGCCAGCAGTCCGGACAGACTCAACCGATATGGCTACACCTTC. Its translation: CASSPDRLNRYGYTF.

This CDR3 is CASSLQAGGGNTIYF. As DNA, the CDR3 is TGTGCCAGCAGCTTGCAGGCGGGAGGTGGAAACACCATATATTTT. The chain recombines TRBV5-5 with TRBJ1-3; D gene unclear. Germline V gene lookup returns CDR1 SGHKS and CDR2 YYEKEE (reference sequence). V shed 1 base and J shed 3 bases, with 11 bases lying between them. CDR3 length: 15 amino acids. Supplemented by reference TRBV5-5 and TRBJ1-3, the full variable domain reads DAGVTQSPTHLIKTRGQQVTLRCSPISGHKSVSWYQQVLGQGPQFIFQYYEKEERGRGNFPDRFSARQFPNYSSELNVNALLLGDSALYLCASSLQAGGGNTIYFGEGSWLTVV.

This clone was recorded a few times. V and J are TRBV24-1 and TRBJ2-1; TRBD2 matches 9 bases. Germline CDR1 reads KGHDR; CDR2 reads SFDVKD. Trimming cost V 6 bases and J 5 bases; bases outside gene matches: 7. The CDR3 extends over 15 amino acids. This CDR3 reads CATSPAGGLHNEQFF. The CDR3 DNA reads TGTGCCACCAGTCCAGCGGGGGGTCTACACAATGAGCAGTTCTTC.

The chain uses TRBV4-1 and TRBJ1-4, with 7 bases that match TRBD1. Germline trimming cut 0 bases from V and 7 bases from J; bases unmatched to any gene: 5. The CDR3 length is 15 residues. CDR1 is MGHRA, CDR2 YSYEKL, per germline. Here the CDR3 DNA reads TGCGCCAGCAGCCAAGATAGGGGACAGAGTGAAAAACTGTTTTTT. Translation gives CASSQDRGQSEKLFF.

The genes are TRBV5-1 and TRBJ2-3, with TRBD2 matching 9 bases. V lost 5 bases to trimming and J lost 3 bases; unmatched junction nucleotides: 7. Germline V CDR1 and CDR2: SGHRS, YFSETQ. This CDR3 is 15 amino acids long. The CDR3 sequence: CASRWGGGATDTQYF. The CDR3 DNA follows: TGCGCCAGCAGATGGGGCGGGGGGGCGACAGATACGCAGTATTTT.

The rearrangement uses TRBV6-5 and TRBJ2-7; 9 bases agree with TRBD1. The CDR3 sequence is 15 residues long. Germline assignment: CDR1 MNHEY and CDR2 SVGAGI. V was clipped by 7 bases and J by 6 bases; unmatched bases: 13. The CDR3 protein is CASNLQGASSGEQYF. The CDR3 DNA reads as TGTGCCAGCAATCTACAGGGGGCCTCGTCGGGCGAGCAGTACTTC.

The V gene is TRBV7-7, the J gene TRBJ2-2, with no clear D. CDR3 length: 12 residues. Trimming left V 5 bases short and J 7 bases short, with 8 bases between. In germline, CDR1 is SSHAT, CDR2 FNYEAQ (reference sequence). The chain's CDR3 is CASSTSNGELFF. CDR3 coding DNA: TGTGCCAGCAGCACCTCTAACGGGGAGCTGTTTTTT.